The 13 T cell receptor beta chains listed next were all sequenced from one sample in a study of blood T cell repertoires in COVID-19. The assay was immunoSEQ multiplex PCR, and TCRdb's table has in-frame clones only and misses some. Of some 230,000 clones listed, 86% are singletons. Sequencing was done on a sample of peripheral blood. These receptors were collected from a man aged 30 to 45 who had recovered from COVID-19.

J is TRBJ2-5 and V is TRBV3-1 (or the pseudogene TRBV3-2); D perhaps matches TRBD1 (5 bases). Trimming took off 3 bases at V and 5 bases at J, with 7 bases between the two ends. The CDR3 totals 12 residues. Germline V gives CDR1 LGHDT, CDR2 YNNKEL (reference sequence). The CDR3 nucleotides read TGTGCCAGCAGCCAGAACAGGGAGACCCAGTACTTC. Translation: CASSQNRETQYF.

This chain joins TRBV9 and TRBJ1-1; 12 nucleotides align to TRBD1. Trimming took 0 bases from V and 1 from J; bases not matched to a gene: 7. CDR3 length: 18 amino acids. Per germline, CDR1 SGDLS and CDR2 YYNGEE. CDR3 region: CASSVAGTGGEGNTEAFF. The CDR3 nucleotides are TGTGCCAGCAGCGTAGCCGGGACAGGGGGCGAAGGGAACACTGAAGCTTTCTTT.

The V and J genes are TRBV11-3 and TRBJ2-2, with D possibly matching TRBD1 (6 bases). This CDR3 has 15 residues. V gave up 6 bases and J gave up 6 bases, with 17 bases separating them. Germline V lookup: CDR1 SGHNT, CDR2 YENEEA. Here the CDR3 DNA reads TGTGCCAGCAGTCTCGCCGGGACATGGCCCGGGGAGCTGTTTTTT. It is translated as CASSLAGTWPGELFF.

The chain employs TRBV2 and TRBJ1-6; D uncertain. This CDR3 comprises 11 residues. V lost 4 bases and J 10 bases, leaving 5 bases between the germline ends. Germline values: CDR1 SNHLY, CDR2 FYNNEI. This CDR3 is CASSVSSPLHF. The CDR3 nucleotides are TGTGCCAGCAGTGTTAGCTCACCCCTCCACTTT.

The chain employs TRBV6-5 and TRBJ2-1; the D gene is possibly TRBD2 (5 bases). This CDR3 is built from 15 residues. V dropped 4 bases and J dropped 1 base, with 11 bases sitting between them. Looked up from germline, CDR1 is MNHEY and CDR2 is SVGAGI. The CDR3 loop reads CASSSSSPSYNEQFF. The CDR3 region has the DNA TGTGCCAGCAGTTCCTCTAGCCCGTCCTACAATGAGCAGTTCTTC.

The CDR3 DNA reads TGTGCCAGCAGTTTCGGGGGAGAGACCCAGTACTTC. Protein product: CASSFGGETQYF. The chain links TRBV27 to TRBJ2-5; weak D call: TRBD2 (6 bases). In germline, CDR1 is MNHEY, CDR2 SMNVEV (reference sequence). V was cut by 3 bases and J by 4 bases, with 6 bases left in between. This CDR3 has 12 amino acids.

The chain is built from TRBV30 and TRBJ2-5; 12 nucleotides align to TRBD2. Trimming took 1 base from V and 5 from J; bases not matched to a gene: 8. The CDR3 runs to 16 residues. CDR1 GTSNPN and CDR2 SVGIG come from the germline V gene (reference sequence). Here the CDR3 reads CAWSGLAGGLQETQYF. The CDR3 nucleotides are TGTGCCTGGAGTGGGCTAGCGGGGGGGCTCCAGGAGACCCAGTACTTC.

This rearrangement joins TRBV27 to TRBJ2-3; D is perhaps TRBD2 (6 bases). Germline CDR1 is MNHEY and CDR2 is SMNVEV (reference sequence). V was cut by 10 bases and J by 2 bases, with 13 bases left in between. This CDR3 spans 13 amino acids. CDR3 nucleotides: TGTGCCACCTCATGGGGGGACACAGATACGCAGTATTTT. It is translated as CATSWGDTDTQYF.

This chain's CDR3 is CASSQGYRAGANVLTF. The CDR3 coding sequence is TGCGCCAGCAGCCAAGGCTACAGGGCGGGGGCCAACGTCCTGACTTTC. The gene calls are TRBV4-3 and TRBJ2-6; TRBD1 might be the D (6 bases). Trimming pared 1 base from V and 4 bases from J, leaving 11 bases between. CDR3 length: 16 residues. Germline-derived CDR1 and CDR2 are LGHNA and YSLEER.

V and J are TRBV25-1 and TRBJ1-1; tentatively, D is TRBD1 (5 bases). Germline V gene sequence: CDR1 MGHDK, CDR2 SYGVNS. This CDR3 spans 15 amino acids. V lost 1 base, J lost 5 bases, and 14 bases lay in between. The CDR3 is CASSELIRADTEAFF. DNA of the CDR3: TGTGCCAGCAGTGAATTAATCAGGGCGGATACTGAAGCTTTCTTT.

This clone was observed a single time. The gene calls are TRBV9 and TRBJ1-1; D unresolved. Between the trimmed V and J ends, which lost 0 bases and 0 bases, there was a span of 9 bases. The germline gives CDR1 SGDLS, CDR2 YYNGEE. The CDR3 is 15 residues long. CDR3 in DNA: TGTGCCAGCAGCGTAGTCGCGGGATTGAACACTGAAGCTTTCTTT. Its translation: CASSVVAGLNTEAFF.

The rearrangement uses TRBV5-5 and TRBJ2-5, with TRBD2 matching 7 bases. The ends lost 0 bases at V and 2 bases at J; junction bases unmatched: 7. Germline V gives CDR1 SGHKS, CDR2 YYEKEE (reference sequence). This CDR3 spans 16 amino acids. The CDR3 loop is CASSLAVASGQETQYF. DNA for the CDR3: TGTGCCAGCAGCTTGGCCGTCGCTAGCGGACAAGAGACCCAGTACTTC.

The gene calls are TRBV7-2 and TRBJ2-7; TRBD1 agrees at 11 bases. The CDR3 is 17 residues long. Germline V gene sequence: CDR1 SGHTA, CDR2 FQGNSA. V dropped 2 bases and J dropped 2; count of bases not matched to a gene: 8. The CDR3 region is CASSLFSRGQGAYEQYF. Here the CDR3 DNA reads TGTGCCAGCAGCTTATTCAGCCGGGGACAGGGGGCCTACGAGCAGTACTTC.